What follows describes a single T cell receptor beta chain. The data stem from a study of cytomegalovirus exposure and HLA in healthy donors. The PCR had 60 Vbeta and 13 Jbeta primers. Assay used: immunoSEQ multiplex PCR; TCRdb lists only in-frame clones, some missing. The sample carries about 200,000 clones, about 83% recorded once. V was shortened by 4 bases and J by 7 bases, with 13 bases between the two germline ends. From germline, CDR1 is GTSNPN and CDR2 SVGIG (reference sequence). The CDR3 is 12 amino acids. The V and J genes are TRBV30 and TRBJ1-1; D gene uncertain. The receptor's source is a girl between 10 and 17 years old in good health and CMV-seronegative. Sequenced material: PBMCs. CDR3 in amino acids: CAWNPLLGEAFF. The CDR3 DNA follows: TGTGCCTGGAACCCCCTTCTCGGTGAAGCTTTCTTT. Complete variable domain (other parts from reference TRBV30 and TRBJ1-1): SQTIHQWPATLVQPVGSPLSLECTVEGTSNPNLYWYRQAAGRGLQLLFYSVGIGQISSEVPQNLSASRPQDRQFILSSKKLLLSDSGFYLCAWNPLLGEAFFGQGTRLTVV.